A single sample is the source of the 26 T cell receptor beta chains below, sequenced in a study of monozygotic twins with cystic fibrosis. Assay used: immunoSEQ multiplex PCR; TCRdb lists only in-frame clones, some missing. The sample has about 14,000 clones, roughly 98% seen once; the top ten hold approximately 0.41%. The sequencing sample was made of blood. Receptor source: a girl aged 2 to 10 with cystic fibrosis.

The CDR3 DNA reads TGTGCCAGCAGCCAAATAGGACTAGCCGCCGGGGAGCTGTTTTTT. Translation gives CASSQIGLAAGELFF. The chain links TRBV7-3 to TRBJ2-2, with 8 bases lining up with TRBD2. With 5 bases clipped from V and 6 bases from J, the junction kept 8 bases outside the gene matches. CDR1 and CDR2 from the germline V gene are SGHTA and FQGTGA. The CDR3 is made up of 15 amino acids.

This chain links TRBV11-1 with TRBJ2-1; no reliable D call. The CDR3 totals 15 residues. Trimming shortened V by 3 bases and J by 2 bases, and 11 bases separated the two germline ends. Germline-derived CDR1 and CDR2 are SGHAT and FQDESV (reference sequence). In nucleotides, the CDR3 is TGTGCCAGCAGCTTGGCGGCCTCTACCTACAATGAGCAGTTCTTC. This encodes CASSLAASTYNEQFF.

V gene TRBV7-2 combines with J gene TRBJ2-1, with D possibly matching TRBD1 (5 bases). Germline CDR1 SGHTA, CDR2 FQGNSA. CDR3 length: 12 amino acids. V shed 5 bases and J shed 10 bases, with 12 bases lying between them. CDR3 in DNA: TGTGCCAGCAGCATCAGTGGACACGAGCAGTTCTTC. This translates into CASSISGHEQFF.

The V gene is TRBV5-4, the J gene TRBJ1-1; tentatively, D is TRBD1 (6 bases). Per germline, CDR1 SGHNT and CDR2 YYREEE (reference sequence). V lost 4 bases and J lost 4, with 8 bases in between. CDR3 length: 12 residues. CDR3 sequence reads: CASSRGATEAFF. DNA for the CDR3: TGTGCCAGCAGCCGGGGGGCCACTGAAGCTTTCTTT. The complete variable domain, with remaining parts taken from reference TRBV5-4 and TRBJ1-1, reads ETGVTQSPTHLIKTRGQQVTLRCSSQSGHNTVSWYQQALGQGPQFIFQYYREEENGRGNFPPRFSGLQFPNYSSELNVNALELDDSALYLCASSRGATEAFFGQGTRLTVV.

The CDR3 protein is CASSSPRDRDGYTF. The CDR3 DNA reads as TGTGCCAGCAGCTCTCCCCGGGACAGGGATGGCTACACCTTC. This sequence joins TRBV9 and TRBJ1-2, with 9 bases that match TRBD1. This CDR3 is 14 amino acids long. J lost 6 bases, V lost 4 bases, and 7 bases had no gene match. Germline lookup yields CDR1 SGDLS and CDR2 YYNGEE.

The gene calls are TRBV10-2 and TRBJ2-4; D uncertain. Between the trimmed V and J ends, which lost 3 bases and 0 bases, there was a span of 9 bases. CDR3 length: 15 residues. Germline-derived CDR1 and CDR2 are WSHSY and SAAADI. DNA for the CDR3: TGCGCCAGCAGTGACCAGAGCATAGCCAAAAACATTCAGTACTTC. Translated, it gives CASSDQSIAKNIQYF.

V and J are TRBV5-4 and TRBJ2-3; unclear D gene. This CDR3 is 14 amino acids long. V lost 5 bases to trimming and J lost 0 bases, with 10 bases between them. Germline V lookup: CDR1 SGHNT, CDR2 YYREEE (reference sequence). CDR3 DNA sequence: TGTGCCAGCAGTCTTACTGGTAGCACAGATACGCAGTATTTT. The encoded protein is CASSLTGSTDTQYF.

CDR3 sequence reads: CASSLGGNTEAFF. The CDR3 DNA reads as TGTGCCAGCAGCTTGGGGGGGAACACTGAAGCTTTCTTT. The V call is TRBV5-6, the J call TRBJ1-1, with D hard to call. Germline CDR1 SGHDT, CDR2 YYEEEE. This CDR3 is 13 amino acids long. V lost 0 bases to trimming and J lost 1 base, with 4 bases between them.

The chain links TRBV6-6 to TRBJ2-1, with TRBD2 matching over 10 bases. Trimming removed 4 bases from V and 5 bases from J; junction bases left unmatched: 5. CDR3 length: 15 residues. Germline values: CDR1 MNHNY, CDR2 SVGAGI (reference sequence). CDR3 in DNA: TGTGCCAGCAGTTCCCTAGCGGGGGCTGACAATGAGCAGTTCTTC. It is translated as CASSSLAGADNEQFF.

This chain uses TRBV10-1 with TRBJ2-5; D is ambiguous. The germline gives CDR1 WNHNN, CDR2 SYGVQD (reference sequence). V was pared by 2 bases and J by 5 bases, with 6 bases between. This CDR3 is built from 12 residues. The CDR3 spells CASSENIETQYF. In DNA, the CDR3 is TGCGCCAGCAGTGAGAATATCGAGACCCAGTACTTC.

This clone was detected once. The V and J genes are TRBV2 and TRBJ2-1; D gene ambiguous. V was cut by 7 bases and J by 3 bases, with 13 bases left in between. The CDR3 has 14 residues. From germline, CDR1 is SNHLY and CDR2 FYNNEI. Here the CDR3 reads CASIRERGYNEQFF. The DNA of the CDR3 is TGTGCCAGCATACGAGAGAGAGGCTACAATGAGCAGTTCTTC. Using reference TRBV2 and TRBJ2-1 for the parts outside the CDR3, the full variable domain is EPEVTQTPSHQVTQMGQEVILRCVPISNHLYFYWYRQILGQKVEFLVSFYNNEISEKSEIFDDQFSVERPDGSNFTLKIRSTKLEDSAMYFCASIRERGYNEQFFGPGTRLTVL.

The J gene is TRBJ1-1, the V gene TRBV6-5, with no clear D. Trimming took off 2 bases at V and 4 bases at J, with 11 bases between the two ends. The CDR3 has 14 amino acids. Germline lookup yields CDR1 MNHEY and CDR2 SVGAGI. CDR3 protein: CASSYDRAGTEAFF. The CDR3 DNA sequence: TGTGCCAGCAGTTACGACCGGGCGGGCACTGAAGCTTTCTTT.

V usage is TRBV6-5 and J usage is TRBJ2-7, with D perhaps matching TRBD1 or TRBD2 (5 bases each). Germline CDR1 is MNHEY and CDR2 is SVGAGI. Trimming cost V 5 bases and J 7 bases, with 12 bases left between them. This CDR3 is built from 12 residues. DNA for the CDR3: TGTGCCAGCAGTCAAAGAGAGGGGGAGCAGTACTTC. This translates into CASSQREGEQYF.

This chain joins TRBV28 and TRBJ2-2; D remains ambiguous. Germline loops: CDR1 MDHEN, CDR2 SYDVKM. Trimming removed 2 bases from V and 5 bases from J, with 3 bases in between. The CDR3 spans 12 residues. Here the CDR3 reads CASSLATGELFF. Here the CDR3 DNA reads TGTGCCAGCAGTTTAGCTACCGGGGAGCTGTTTTTT.

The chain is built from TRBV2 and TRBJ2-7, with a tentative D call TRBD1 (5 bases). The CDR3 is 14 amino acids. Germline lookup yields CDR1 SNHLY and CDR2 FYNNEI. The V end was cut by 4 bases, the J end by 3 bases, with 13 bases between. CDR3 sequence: CASSARAPYYEQYF. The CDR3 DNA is TGTGCCAGCAGTGCCAGGGCCCCCTACTACGAGCAGTACTTC.

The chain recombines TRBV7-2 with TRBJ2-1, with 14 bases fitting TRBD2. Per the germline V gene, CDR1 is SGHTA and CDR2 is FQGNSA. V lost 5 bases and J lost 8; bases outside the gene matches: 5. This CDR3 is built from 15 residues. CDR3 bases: TGTGCCAGCAGCCCCGGACTAGCGGGAGGTTATGAGCAGTTCTTC. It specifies CASSPGLAGGYEQFF. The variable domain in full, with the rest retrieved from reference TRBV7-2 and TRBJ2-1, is GAGVSQSPSNKVTEKGKDVELRCDPISGHTALYWYRQSLGQGLEFLIYFQGNSAPDKSGLPSDRFSAERTGGSVSTLTIQRTQQEDSAVYLCASSPGLAGGYEQFFGPGTRLTVL.

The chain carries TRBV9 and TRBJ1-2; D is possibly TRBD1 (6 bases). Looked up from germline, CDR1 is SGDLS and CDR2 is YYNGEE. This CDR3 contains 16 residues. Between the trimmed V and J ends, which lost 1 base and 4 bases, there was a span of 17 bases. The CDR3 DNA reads TGTGCCAGCAGCGTAACGATACAGGGTATTGTCTATGGCTACACCTTC. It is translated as CASSVTIQGIVYGYTF. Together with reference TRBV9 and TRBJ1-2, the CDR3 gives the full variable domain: DSGVTQTPKHLITATGQRVTLRCSPRSGDLSVYWYQQSLDQGLQFLIQYYNGEERAKGNILERFSAQQFPDLHSELNLSSLELGDSALYFCASSVTIQGIVYGYTFGSGTRLTVV.

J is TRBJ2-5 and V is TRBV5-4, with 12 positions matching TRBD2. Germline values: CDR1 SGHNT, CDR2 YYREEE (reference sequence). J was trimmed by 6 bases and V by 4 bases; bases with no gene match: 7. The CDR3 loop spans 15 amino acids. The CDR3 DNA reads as TGTGCCAGCAGCCCGACTAGCGGGAGTCCAAAGACCCAGTACTTC. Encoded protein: CASSPTSGSPKTQYF.

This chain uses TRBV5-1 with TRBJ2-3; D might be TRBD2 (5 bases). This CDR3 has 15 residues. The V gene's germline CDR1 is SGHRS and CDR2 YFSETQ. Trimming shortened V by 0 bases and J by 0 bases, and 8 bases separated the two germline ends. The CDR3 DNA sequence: TGCGCCAGCAGCTTGGGTGGCGGGAGCACAGATACGCAGTATTTT. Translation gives CASSLGGGSTDTQYF.

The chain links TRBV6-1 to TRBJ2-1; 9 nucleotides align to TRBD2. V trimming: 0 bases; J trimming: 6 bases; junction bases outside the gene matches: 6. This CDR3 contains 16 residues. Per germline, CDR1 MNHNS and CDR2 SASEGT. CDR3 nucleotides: TGTGCCAGCAGTGAAGCTGGGGGACTAGCAATCAATGAGCAGTTCTTC. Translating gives CASSEAGGLAINEQFF.

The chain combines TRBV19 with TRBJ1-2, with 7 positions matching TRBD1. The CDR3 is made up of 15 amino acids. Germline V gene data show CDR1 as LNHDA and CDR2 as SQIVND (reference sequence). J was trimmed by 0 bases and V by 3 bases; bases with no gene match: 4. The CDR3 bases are TGTGCCAGTAGTATCCGGGACAGATCTAACTATGGCTACACCTTC. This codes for CASSIRDRSNYGYTF.

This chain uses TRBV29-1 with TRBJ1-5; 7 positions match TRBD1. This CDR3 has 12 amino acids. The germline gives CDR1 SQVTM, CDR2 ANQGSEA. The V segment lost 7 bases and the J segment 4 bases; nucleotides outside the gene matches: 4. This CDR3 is CSARTGNQPQHF. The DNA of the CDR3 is TGCAGCGCACGGACAGGTAATCAGCCCCAGCATTTT.

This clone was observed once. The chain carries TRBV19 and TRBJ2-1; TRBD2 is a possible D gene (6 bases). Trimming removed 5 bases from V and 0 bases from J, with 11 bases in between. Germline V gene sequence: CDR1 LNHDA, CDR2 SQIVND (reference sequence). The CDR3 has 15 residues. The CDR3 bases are TGTGCCAGTAGTCGGGGAGGTAGCTCCTACAATGAGCAGTTCTTC. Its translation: CASSRGGSSYNEQFF.

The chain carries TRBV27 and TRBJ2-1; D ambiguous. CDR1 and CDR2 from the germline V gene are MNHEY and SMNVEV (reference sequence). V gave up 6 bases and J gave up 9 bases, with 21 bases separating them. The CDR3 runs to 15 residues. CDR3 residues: CASSPTLRIRSEQFF. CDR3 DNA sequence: TGTGCCAGCAGCCCAACCCTTAGAATTAGGAGTGAGCAGTTCTTC.

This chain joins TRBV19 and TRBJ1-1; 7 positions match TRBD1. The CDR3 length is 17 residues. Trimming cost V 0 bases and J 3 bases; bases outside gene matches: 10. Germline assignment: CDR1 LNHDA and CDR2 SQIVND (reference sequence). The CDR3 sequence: CASSIDPTGMMDTEAFF. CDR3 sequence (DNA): TGTGCCAGTAGTATAGATCCGACAGGGATGATGGACACTGAAGCTTTCTTT.

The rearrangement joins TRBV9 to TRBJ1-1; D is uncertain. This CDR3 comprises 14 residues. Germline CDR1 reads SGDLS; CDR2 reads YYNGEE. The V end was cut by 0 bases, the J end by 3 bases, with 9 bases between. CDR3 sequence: CASSVDNSHTEAFF. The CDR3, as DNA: TGTGCCAGCAGCGTAGATAACTCACACACTGAAGCTTTCTTT.